This T cell receptor beta chain was profiled in a study of cytomegalovirus exposure and HLA in healthy donors. As to this clone: Its target is unknown.

The study, taken as a whole, reports: The study designated fewer than 200 TCR beta chains cytomegalovirus-associated. Researchers reported that a few CMV-associated chains were confirmed in vitro as CMV antigen-specific. According to a later analysis, most TCR beta chains associated with CMV appeared HLA-restricted. Later analysis showed TCR association rates varying by HLA locus, highest for DRB1 and lowest for HLA-C.

V was pared by 4 bases and J by 8 bases, with 9 bases of the junction left unmatched. CDR3 size: 15 residues. Germline CDR1 reads MNHEY; CDR2 reads SMNVEV (reference sequence). The PCR was carried out with 60 Vbeta primers and 13 Jbeta primers. Repertoires were generated with immunoSEQ multiplex PCR, while TCRdb's copy carries only in-frame clones and drops some. The repertoire includes 150,000 to 200,000 clones, around 80% of them detected once, and over 1.5% sits in the top ten. This clonotype originated in a man aged 35-49 years in good health and CMV-seropositive. This sequence joins TRBV27 and TRBJ2-7, with 12 nucleotides matching TRBD2. Material for sequencing was PBMCs. CDR3 DNA: TGTGCCAGCAGTTCACTAGCGGGAGGAGTCGCCAAGCAGTACTTC. Translating it yields CASSSLAGGVAKQYF.